This T cell receptor beta chain derives from a study of OX40 agonist ivuxolimab in advanced cancers. About the investigation overall: Ivuxolimab, which targeted the costimulatory receptor OX40 (CD134), was an agonistic, fully human IgG2 monoclonal antibody. Intravenous ivuxolimab was administered to patients every 2 weeks at six dose levels: 0.01, 0.1, 0.3, 1.5, 3 and 10 mg/kg. Of the roughly 52 dose-escalation patients, hepatocellular carcinoma was present in about 20, melanoma in around 15, renal cell carcinoma in 9 and head and neck cancer in 9. In the dose-escalation cohort, around four fifths of patients were male, and the mean age was roughly 60 years with a range of roughly 20 to 79. Patients were allowed to have had prior anti-PD-1, anti-PD-L1 or anti-CTLA-4 therapy, and 40% of the dose-escalation patients had previously received checkpoint inhibitors. Three dose-escalation patients achieved partial responses, one with hepatocellular carcinoma and two with cutaneous melanoma. The point of sequencing TCRbeta in the periphery was to test whether ivuxolimab changed TCR sequence diversity and drove clonal T-cell expansion. The paper describes the monotherapy dose-escalation part (N ≈ 52 patients) of the phase I trial of ivuxolimab.

To sequence the TCRbeta CDR3 region, genomic DNA was isolated from the sorted cells. The immunoSEQ Assay was used to sequence the TCRbeta CDR3 regions. What TCRdb holds here is the immuneACCESS table cut down to in-frame rearrangements. Part of the clones is not present; checked against another copy, under half of the missing clones reflect an unresolved V gene, and the others are unexplained. The sample table contains about 60,000 clones; only one count was recorded for about 88% of them. The ten biggest clones cover roughly 4% of the sample. V lost 1 base and J lost 8 bases; the stretch between them is 20 bases long. In the germline V gene (reference sequence), CDR1 corresponds to LNHNV and CDR2 to YYDKDF. The cysteine opens and the phenylalanine closes a CDR3 of 16 amino acids. The retained sequence is limited to the CDR3, 48 bases, with the frame set at the first base. Study-wide findings and limitations: After ivuxolimab, more expanded clones were found on average in CD8+ T cells than in CD4+ T cells. Which antigens the clonally expanded peripheral T cells were specific for was not determined. In the 0.1-3.0 mg/kg groups, partial responders had among the lowest normalized peripheral clonal expansion, particularly in CD8+ T cells. At doses of 0.1 to 3.0 mg/kg, clonal expansion of both CD4+ and CD8+ T cells in blood was seen between baseline and week 6. Low levels of normalized T-cell clonal expansion were also seen in some patients who did not respond.

The trial excluded patients who had a history of autoimmune disease or who were on systemic immunosuppression. In every dose cohort, peripheral blood was drawn for TCR sequencing at baseline, cycle 4 day 1, and cycle 7 day 1. Samples came from an open-label, multicenter, first-in-human phase I dose-escalation trial of ivuxolimab. Adults with locally advanced or metastatic melanoma, renal cell, hepatocellular, or head and neck squamous cell carcinoma were enrolled in the trial. Before TCR sequencing, CD4+ T cells and CD8+ T cells from peripheral blood were sorted into separate populations. Points on this clone: Its specific antigen is unknown. The sample holds no much larger clone one base away, and base qualities are not on file.

This sequence uses TRBV15 and TRBJ1-1; the D gene assignment is ambiguous. Sequences were derived from CD4+ or CD8+ T cells sorted from blood, sampled in a trial of the OX40 agonist ivuxolimab. The source is an adult with an advanced solid tumor such as melanoma, head and neck, liver or kidney cancer. Read as DNA, the sequence is TGTGCCACCAGCAGAGGGCGGCCTGGCGGGGTATCGGAAGCTTTCTTT. This codes for CATSRGRPGGVSEAFF. The full variable domain, with segments outside the CDR3 supplied by the reference TRBV15 and TRBJ1-1 proteins, appears as DAMVIQNPRYQVTQFGKPVTLSCSQTLNHNVMYWYQQKSSQAPKLLFHYYDKDFNNEADTPDNFQSRRPNTSFCFLDIRSPGLGDTAMYLCATSRGRPGGVSEAFFGQGTRLTVV.